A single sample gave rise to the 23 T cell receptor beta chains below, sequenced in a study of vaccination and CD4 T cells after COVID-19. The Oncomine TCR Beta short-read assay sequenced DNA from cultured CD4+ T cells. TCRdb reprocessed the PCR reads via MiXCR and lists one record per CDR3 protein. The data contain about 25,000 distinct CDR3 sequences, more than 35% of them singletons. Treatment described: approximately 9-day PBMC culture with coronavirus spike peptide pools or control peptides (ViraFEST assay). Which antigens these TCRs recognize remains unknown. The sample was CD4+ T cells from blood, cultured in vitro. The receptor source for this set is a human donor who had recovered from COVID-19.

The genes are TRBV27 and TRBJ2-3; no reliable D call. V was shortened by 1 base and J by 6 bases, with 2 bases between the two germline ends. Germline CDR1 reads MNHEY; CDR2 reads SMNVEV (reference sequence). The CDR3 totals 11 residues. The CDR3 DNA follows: TGTGCCAGCAGTTTATGGGATACGCAGTATTTT. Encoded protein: CASSLWDTQYF.

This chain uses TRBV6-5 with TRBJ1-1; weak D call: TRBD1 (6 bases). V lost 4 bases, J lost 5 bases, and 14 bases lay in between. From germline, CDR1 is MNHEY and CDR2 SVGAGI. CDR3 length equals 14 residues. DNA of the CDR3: TGTGCCAGCAGTTCGAAAGGGGGTAGGACTGAAGCTTTCTTT. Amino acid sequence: CASSSKGGRTEAFF.

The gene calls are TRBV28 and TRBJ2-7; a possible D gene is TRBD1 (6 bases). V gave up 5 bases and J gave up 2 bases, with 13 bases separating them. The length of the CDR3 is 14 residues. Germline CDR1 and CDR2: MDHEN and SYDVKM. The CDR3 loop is CASSTPGAAYEQYF. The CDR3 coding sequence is TGTGCCAGCAGTACCCCAGGGGCTGCCTACGAGCAGTACTTC.

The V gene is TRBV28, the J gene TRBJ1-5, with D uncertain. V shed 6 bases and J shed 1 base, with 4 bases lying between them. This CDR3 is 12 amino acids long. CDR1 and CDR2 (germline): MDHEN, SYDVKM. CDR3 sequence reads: CASRESNQPQHF. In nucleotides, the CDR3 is TGTGCCAGCAGGGAAAGCAATCAGCCCCAGCATTTT.

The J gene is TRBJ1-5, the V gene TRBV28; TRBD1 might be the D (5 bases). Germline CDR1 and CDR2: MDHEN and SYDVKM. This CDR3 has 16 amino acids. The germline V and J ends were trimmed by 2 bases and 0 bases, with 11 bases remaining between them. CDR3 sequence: CASSLGGRPSNQPQHF. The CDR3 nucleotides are TGTGCCAGCAGTTTAGGGGGGAGGCCTAGCAATCAGCCCCAGCATTTT.

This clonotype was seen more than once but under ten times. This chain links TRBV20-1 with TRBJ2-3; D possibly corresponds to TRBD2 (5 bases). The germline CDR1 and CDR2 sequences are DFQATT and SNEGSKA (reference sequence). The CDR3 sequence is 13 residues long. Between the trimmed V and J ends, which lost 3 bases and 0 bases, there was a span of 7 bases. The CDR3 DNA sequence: TGCAGTGCTAGTCGGGGAAGCACAGATACGCAGTATTTT. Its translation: CSASRGSTDTQYF.

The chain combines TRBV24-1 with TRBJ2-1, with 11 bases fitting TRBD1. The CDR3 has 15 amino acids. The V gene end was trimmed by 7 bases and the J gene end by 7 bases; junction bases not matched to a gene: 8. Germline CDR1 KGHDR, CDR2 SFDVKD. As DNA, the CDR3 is TGTGCCACCAGAAAATCGGGGACAGGGGGGAATGAGCAGTTCTTC. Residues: CATRKSGTGGNEQFF.

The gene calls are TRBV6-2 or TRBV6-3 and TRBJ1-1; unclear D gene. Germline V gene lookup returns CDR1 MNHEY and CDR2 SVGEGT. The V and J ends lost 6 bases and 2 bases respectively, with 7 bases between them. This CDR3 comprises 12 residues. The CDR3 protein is CASRARNTEAFF. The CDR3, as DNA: TGTGCCAGCAGGGCGAGAAACACTGAAGCTTTCTTT.

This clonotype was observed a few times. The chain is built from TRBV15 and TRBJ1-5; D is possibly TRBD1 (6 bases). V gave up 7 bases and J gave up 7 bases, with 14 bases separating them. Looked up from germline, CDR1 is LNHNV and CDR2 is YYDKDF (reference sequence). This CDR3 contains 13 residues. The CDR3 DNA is TGTGCCACCACGAACAGGGTGAACCAGCCCCAGCATTTT. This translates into CATTNRVNQPQHF.

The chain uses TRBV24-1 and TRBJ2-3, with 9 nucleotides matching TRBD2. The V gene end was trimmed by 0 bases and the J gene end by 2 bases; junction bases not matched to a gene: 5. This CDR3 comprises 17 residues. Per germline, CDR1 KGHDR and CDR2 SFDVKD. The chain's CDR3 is CATSDLMSSGTTDTQYF. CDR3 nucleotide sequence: TGTGCCACCAGTGATTTGATGTCTAGCGGGACCACAGATACGCAGTATTTT.

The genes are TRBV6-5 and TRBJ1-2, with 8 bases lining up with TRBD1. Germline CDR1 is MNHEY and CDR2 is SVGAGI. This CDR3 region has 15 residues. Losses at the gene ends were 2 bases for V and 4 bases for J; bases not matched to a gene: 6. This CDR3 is CASSYIRGHLYGYTF. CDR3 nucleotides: TGTGCCAGCAGTTACATCAGGGGGCATCTCTATGGCTACACCTTC.

The chain's CDR3 is CSARDRRQGLGSPLHF. DNA of the CDR3: TGCAGTGCTAGGGACCGGAGACAGGGCCTCGGTTCACCCCTCCACTTT. The chain couples TRBV20-1 to TRBJ1-6; 7 nucleotides match TRBD1. The CDR3 is 16 amino acids. V dropped 3 bases and J dropped 9; count of bases not matched to a gene: 14. Germline V gene data show CDR1 as DFQATT and CDR2 as SNEGSKA (reference sequence).

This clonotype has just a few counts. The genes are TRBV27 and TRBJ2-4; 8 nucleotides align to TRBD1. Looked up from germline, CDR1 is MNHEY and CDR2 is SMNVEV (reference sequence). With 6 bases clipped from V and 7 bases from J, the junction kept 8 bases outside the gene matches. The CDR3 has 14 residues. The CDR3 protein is CASSPDRGYNIQYF. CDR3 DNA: TGTGCCAGCAGCCCCGACAGGGGATACAACATTCAGTACTTC.

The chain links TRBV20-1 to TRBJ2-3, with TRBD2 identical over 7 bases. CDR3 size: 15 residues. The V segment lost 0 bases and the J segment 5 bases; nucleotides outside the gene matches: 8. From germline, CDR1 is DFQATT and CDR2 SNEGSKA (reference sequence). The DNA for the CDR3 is TGCAGTGCTAGAGAGGCGGGGGTGGGTGGAGATACGCAGTATTTT. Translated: CSAREAGVGGDTQYF.

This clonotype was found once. This CDR3 is CASSPVPGSMLYGYTF. DNA of the CDR3: TGTGCCAGCTCACCGGTTCCCGGGTCCATGCTGTATGGCTACACCTTC. The genes are TRBV18 and TRBJ1-2; the D is unclear. CDR3 size: 16 residues. With 3 bases removed from V and 5 bases from J, the gap between germline ends came to 19 bases. Germline V gene data show CDR1 as KGHSH and CDR2 as LQKENI.

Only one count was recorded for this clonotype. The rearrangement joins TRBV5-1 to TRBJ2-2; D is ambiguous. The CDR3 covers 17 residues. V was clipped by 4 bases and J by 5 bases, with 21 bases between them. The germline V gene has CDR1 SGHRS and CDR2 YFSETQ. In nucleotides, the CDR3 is TGCGCCAGCAGCCTGGGCGACTCCCCGTGGGCAACCGGGGAGCTGTTTTTT. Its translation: CASSLGDSPWATGELFF.

CDR3 protein: CASSTFIGTEAEAFF. In DNA form, the CDR3 reads TGTGCCAGCTCGACATTCATCGGGACAGAAGCTGAAGCTTTCTTT. The V and J genes are TRBV18 and TRBJ1-1, with 7 bases aligning to TRBD1. Unmatched junction bases numbered 13, after V lost 6 bases and J lost 6 bases. Germline CDR1 KGHSH, CDR2 LQKENI. CDR3 length: 15 amino acids.

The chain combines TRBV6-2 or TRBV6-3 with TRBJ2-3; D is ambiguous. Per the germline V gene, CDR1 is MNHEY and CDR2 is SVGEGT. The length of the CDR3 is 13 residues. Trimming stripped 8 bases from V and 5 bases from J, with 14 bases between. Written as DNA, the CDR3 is TGTGCCAGCTGCCGGAGTCGGAGAGATACGCAGTATTTT. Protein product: CASCRSRRDTQYF.

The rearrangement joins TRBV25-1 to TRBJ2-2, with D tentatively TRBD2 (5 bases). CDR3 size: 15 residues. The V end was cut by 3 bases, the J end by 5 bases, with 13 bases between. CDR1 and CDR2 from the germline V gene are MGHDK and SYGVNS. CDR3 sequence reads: CASSEPLSGTGELFF. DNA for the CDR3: TGTGCCAGCAGTGAGCCCTTATCGGGGACCGGGGAGCTGTTTTTT. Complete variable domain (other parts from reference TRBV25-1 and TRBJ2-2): EADIYQTPRYLVIGTGKKITLECSQTMGHDKMYWYQQDPGMELHLIHYSYGVNSTEKGDLSSESTVSRIRTEHFPLTLESARPSHTSQYLCASSEPLSGTGELFFGEGSRLTVL.

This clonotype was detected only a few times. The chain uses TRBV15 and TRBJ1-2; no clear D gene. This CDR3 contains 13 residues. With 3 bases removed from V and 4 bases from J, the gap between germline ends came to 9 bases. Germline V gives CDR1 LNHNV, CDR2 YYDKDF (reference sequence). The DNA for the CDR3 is TGTGCCACCAGCAGCGGCAGTGGCTATGGCTACACCTTC. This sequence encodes CATSSGSGYGYTF.

The CDR3 loop is CATSRVGVLPQHF. The CDR3 DNA follows: TGTGCCACCAGCAGAGTGGGGGTTCTGCCCCAGCATTTT. The chain links TRBV15 to TRBJ1-5; a weak D match, TRBD1 (5 bases). Germline V gene sequence: CDR1 LNHNV, CDR2 YYDKDF (reference sequence). V lost 1 base, J lost 9 bases, and 10 bases lay in between. This CDR3 region has 13 residues.

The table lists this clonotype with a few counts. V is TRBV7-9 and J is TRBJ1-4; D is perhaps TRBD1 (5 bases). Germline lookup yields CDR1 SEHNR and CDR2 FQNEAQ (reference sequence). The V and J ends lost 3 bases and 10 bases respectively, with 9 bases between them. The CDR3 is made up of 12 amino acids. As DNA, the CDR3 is TGTGCCAGCAGCTTTCCAGGGAGAAAACTGTTTTTT. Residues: CASSFPGRKLFF.

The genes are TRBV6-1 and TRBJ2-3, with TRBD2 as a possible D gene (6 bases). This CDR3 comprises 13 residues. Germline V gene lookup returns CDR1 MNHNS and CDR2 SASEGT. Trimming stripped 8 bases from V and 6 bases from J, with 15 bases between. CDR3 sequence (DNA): TGTGCCAGCCAGACTAGAAAAGGGGATACGCAGTATTTT. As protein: CASQTRKGDTQYF.